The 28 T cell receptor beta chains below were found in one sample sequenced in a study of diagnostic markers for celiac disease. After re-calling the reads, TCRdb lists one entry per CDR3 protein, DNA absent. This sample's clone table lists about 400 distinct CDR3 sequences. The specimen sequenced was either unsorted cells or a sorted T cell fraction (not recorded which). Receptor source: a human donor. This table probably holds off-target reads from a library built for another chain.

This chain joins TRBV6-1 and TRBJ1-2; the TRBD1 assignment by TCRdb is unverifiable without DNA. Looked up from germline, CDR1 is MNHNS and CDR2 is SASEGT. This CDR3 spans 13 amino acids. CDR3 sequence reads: CASSDREGYGYTF.

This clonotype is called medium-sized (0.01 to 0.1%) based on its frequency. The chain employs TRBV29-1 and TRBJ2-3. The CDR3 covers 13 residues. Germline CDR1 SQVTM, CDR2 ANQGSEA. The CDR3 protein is CSVEETSTDTQYF.

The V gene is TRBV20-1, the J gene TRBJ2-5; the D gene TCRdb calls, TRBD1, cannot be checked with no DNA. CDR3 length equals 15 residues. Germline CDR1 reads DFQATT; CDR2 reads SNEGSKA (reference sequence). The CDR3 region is CSASAFRGGRETQYF.

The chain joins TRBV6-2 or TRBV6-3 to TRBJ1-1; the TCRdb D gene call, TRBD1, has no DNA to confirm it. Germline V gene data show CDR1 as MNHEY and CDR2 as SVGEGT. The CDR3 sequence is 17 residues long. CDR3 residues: CASSYSNWDRDGTEAFF.

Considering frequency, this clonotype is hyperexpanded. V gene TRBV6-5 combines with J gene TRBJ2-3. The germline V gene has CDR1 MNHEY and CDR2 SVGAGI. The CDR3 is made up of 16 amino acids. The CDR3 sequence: CASSYSTSASTDTQYF.

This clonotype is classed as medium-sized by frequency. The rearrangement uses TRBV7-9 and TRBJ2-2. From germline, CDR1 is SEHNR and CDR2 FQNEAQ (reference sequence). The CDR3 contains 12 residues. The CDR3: CASSLVVGELFF.

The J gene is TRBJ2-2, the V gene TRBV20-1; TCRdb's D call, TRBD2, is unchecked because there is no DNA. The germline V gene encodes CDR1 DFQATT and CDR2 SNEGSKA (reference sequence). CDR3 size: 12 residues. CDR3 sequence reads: CSARAGPGELFF.

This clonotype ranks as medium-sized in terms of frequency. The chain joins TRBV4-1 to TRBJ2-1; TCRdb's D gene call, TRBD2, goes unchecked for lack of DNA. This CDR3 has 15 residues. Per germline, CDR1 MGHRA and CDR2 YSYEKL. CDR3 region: CASSPEASGSDEQFF.

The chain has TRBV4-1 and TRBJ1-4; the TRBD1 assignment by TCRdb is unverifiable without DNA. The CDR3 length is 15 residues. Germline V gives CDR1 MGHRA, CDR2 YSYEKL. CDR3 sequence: CASSQLPTGGLKLFF.

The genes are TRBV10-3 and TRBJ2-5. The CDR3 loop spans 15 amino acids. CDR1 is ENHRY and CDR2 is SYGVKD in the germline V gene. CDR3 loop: CAISESYQGKETQYF.

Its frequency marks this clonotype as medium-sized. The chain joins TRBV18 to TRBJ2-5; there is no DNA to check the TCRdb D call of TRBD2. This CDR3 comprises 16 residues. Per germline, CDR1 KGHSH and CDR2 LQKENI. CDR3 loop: CASSLVRQALEETQYF.

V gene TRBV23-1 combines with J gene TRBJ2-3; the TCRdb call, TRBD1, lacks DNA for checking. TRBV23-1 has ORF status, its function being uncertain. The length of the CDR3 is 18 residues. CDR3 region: CASSPWTGGLASTDTQYF.

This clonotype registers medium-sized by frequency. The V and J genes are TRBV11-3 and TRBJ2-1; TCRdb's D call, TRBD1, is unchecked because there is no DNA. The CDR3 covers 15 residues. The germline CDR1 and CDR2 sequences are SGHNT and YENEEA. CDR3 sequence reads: CASSTFGQGNNEQFF.

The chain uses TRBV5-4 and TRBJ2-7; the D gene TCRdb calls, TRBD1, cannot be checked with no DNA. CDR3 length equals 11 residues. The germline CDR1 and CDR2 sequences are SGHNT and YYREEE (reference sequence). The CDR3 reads CASSLRGEQYF.

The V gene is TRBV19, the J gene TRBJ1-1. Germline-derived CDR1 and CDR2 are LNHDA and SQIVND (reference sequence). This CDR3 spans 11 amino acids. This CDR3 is CASSWDLTPFF.

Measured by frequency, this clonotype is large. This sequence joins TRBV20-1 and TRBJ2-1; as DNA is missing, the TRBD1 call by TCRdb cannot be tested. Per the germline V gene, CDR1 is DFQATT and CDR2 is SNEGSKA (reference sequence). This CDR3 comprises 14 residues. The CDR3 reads CSARVITEGNEQFF.

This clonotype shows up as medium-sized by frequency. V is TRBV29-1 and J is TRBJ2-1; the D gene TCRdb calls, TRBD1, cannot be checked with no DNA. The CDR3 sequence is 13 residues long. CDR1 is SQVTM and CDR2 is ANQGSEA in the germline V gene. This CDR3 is CSVGRDPYNEQFF.

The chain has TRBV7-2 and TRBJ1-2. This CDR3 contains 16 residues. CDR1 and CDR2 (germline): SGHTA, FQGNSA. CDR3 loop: CASSFSMLTGSYGYTF.

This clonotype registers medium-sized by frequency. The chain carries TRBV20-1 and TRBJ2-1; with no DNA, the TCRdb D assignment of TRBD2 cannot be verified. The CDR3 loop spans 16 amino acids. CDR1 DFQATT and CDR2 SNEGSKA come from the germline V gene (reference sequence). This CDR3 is CSARVTSGRTYNEQFF.

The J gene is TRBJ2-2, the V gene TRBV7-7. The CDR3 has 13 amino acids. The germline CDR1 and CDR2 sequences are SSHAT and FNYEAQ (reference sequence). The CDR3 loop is CASSLSATGELFF. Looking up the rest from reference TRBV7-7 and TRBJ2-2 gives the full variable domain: GAGVSQSPRYKVTKRGQDVTLRCDPISSHATLYWYQQALGQGPEFLTYFNYEAQPDKSGLPSDRFSAERPEGSISTLTIQRTEQRDSAMYRCASSLSATGELFFGEGSRLTVL.

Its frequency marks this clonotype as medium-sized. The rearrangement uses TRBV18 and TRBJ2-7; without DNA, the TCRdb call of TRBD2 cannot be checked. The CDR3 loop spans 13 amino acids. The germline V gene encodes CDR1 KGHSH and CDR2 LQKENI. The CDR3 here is CASSPTWGDEQYF.

CDR3 protein: CASSWDQETQYF. The chain has TRBV5-1 and TRBJ2-5. Germline V gives CDR1 SGHRS, CDR2 YFSETQ. The CDR3 consists of 12 residues.

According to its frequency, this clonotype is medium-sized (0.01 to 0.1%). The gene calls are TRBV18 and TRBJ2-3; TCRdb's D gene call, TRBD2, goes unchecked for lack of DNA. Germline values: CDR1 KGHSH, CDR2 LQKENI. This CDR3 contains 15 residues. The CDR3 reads CASSPLLAATDTQYF.

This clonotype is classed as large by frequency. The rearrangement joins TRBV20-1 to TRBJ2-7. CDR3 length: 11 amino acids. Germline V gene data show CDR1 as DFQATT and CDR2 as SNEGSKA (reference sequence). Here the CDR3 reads CSARSDREQYF.

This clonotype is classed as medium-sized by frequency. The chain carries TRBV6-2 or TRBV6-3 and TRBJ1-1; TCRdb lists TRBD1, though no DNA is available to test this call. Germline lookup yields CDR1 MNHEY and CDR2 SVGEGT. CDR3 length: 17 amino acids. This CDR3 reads CASTARGTFLGDTEAFF.

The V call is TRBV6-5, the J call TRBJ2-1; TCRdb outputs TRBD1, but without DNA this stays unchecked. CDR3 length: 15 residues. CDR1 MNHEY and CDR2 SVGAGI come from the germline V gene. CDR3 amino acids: CASSSNGGLVNEQFF.

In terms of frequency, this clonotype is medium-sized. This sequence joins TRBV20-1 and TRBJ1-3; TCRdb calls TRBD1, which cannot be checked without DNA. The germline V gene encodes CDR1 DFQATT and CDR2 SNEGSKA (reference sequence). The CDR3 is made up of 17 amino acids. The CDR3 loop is CSARARRERTSGNTIYF.

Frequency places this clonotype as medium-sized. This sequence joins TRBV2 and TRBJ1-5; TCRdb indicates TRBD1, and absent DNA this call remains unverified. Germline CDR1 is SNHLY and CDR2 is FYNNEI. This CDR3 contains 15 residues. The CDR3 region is CASAGVSGGNQPQHF.